One sample yielded the 8 T cell receptor beta chains listed below, sequenced in a study of blood T cell repertoires in COVID-19. Profiling relied on immunoSEQ multiplex PCR, and the TCRdb table lists in-frame clones only, not all of them. The sample lists 120,000 or so clones; 60% to 80% were seen once. Sequencing was carried out using peripheral blood. The receptors originated from a woman of 80 years or more with active or convalescent COVID-19.

The chain links TRBV3-1 (or the pseudogene TRBV3-2) to TRBJ2-1; D is ambiguous. Trimming pared 2 bases from V and 0 bases from J, leaving 11 bases between. This CDR3 has 16 residues. CDR1 and CDR2 (germline): LGHDT, YNNKEL (reference sequence). The CDR3 sequence: CASSQFHTASYNEQFF. The CDR3 coding sequence is TGTGCCAGCAGCCAATTCCACACCGCCTCCTACAATGAGCAGTTCTTC.

The V and J genes are TRBV19 and TRBJ2-2; possibly TRBD1 for D (5 bases). The V and J ends lost 2 bases and 4 bases respectively, with 11 bases between them. CDR3 length: 15 residues. Looked up from germline, CDR1 is LNHDA and CDR2 is SQIVND (reference sequence). CDR3 in DNA: TGTGCCAGTAGTATAAGGGGATTGGGCACCGGGGAGCTGTTTTTT. This translates into CASSIRGLGTGELFF.

The chain uses TRBV2 and TRBJ1-1, with a possible D match to TRBD1 (6 bases). CDR3 length equals 15 residues. Germline-derived CDR1 and CDR2 are SNHLY and FYNNEI. V was shortened by 0 bases and J by 4 bases, with 12 bases between the two germline ends. CDR3 sequence (DNA): TGTGCCAGCAGTGAAGCGCTTCTGGGGGCCACTGAAGCTTTCTTT. This encodes CASSEALLGATEAFF.

The chain uses TRBV18 and TRBJ1-5; no clear D. V lost 2 bases and J lost 7, with 15 bases in between. This CDR3 is built from 15 residues. From germline, CDR1 is KGHSH and CDR2 LQKENI. As DNA, the CDR3 is TGTGCCAGCTCACCATCGACGGGGAGTGAGCAGCCCCAGCATTTT. Translation: CASSPSTGSEQPQHF.

The gene calls are TRBV9 and TRBJ1-2; 7 bases line up with TRBD1. With 4 bases clipped from V and 5 bases from J, the junction kept 2 bases outside the gene matches. The CDR3 is made up of 12 amino acids. Germline V CDR1 and CDR2: SGDLS, YYNGEE. In nucleotides, the CDR3 is TGTGCCAGCAGCCCAGGGGGATATGGCTACACCTTC. It is translated as CASSPGGYGYTF.

The J gene is TRBJ2-7, the V gene TRBV9; D possibly corresponds to TRBD2 (6 bases). Germline-derived CDR1 and CDR2 are SGDLS and YYNGEE. This CDR3 is built from 18 residues. Trimming pared 0 bases from V and 5 bases from J, leaving 24 bases between. The CDR3 DNA is TGTGCCAGCAGCGTAGAAGGAGGGAAGGGAGGCCCCGCGAACGAGCAGTACTTC. As protein: CASSVEGGKGGPANEQYF. The whole variable domain, remainder taken from reference TRBV9 and TRBJ2-7, is DSGVTQTPKHLITATGQRVTLRCSPRSGDLSVYWYQQSLDQGLQFLIQYYNGEERAKGNILERFSAQQFPDLHSELNLSSLELGDSALYFCASSVEGGKGGPANEQYFGPGTRLTVT.

The CDR3 DNA reads as TGTGCCAGCTCACCAGGAGGGGTGGTAGATACGCAGTATTTT. Its translation: CASSPGGVVDTQYF. The V and J genes are TRBV18 and TRBJ2-3, with D possibly being TRBD2 (6 bases). The CDR3 is 14 amino acids. Germline V CDR1 and CDR2: KGHSH, LQKENI. The ends were cut back, 2 bases at V and 5 bases at J, with 11 bases in the middle.

The chain carries TRBV9 and TRBJ2-7; a weak D match, TRBD2 (5 bases). V lost 1 base and J lost 4, with 15 bases in between. The CDR3 is 15 amino acids. The V gene's germline CDR1 is SGDLS and CDR2 YYNGEE. This CDR3 is CASSVTPVWEYEQYF. CDR3 DNA sequence: TGTGCCAGCAGCGTAACCCCAGTATGGGAGTACGAGCAGTACTTC.